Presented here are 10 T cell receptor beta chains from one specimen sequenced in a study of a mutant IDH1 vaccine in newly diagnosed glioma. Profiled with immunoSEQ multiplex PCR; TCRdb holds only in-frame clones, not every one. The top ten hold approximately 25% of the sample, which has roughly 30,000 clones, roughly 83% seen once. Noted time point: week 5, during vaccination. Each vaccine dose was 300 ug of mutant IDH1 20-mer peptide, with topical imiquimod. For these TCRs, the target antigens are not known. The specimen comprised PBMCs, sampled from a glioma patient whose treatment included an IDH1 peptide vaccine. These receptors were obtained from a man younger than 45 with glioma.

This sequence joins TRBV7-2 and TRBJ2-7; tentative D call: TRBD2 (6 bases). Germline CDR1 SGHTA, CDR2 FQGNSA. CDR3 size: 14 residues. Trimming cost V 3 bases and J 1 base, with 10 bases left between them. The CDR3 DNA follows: TGTGCCAGCAGCTTTGGCGGGGCGTCCTACGAGCAGTACTTC. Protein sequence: CASSFGGASYEQYF.

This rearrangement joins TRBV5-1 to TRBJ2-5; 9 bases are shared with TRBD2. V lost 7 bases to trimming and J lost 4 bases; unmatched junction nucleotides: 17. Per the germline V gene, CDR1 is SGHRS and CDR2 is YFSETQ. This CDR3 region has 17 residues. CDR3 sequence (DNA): TGCGCCAGCTACCCCCTTCCGACTAGCGGCCTACCAGAGACCCAGTACTTC. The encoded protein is CASYPLPTSGLPETQYF.

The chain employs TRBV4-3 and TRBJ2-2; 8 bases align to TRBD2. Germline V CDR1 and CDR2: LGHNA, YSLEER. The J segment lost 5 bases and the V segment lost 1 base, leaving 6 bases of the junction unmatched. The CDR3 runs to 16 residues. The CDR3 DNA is TGCGCCAGCAGCCAAGCGGGGGGGCCGGGTACCGGGGAGCTGTTTTTT. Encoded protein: CASSQAGGPGTGELFF.

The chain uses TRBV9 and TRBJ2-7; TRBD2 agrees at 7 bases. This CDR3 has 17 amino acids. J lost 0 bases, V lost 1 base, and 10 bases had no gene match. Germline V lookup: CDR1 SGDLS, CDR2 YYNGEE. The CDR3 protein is CASSVRLAAKYSYEQYF. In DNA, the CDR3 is TGTGCCAGCAGCGTACGGCTAGCGGCTAAATACTCCTACGAGCAGTACTTC.

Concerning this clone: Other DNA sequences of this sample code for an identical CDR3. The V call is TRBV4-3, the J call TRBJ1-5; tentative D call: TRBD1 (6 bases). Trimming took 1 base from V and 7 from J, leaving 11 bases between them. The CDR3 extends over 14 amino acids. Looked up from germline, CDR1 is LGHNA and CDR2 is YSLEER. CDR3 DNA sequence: TGCGCCAGCAGCCAAGGTACAGGGAGGCAGCCCCAGCATTTT. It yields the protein CASSQGTGRQPQHF.

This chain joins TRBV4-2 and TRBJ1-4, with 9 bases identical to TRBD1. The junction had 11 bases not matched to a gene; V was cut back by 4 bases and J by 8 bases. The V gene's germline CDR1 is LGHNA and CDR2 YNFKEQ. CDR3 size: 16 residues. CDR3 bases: TGTGCCAGCAGCCCTCCGTGGGACAGGGAGAGGGAAAAACTGTTTTTT. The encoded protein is CASSPPWDREREKLFF.

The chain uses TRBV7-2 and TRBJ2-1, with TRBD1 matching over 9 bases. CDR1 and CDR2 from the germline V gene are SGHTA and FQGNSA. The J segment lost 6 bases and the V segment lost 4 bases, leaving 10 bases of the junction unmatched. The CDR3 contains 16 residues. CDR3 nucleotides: TGTGCCAGCAGCTCCCTTGGTTGGACAGGGGCCAATGAGCAGTTCTTC. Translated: CASSSLGWTGANEQFF.

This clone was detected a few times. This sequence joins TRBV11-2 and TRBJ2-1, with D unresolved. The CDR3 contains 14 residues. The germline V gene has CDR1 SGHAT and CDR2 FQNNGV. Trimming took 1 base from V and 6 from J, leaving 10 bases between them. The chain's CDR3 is CASSLAGSLNEQFF. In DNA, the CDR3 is TGTGCCAGCAGCTTAGCAGGCAGTCTCAATGAGCAGTTCTTC.

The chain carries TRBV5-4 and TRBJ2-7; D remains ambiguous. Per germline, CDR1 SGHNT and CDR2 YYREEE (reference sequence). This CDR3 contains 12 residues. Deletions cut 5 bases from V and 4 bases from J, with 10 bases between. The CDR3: CASSYDGYEQYF. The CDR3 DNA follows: TGTGCCAGCAGTTATGACGGATACGAGCAGTACTTC.

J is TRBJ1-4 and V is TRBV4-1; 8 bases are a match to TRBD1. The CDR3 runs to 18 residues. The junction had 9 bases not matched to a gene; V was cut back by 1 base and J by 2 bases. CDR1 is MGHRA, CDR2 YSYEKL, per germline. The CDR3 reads CASSQGTGSLGTNEKLFF. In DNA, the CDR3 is TGCGCCAGCAGCCAAGGGACAGGGAGTTTGGGGACTAATGAAAAACTGTTTTTT.